This T cell receptor (beta chain) was obtained from a study of T cell repertoires in cytomegalovirus infection. MiXCR was run by TCRdb on the reads, yielding one entry per CDR3 protein. The sample consists of under 500,000 distinct CDR3 sequences, roughly 46% of them appearing once. Of note for this clonotype: Its specificity is not known.

V trimming: 0 bases; J trimming: 5 bases; junction bases outside the gene matches: 5. This CDR3 contains 15 residues. The V gene's germline CDR1 is MNHNY and CDR2 SVGAGI (reference sequence). The chain joins TRBV6-6 to TRBJ1-1, with TRBD1 matching over 8 bases. The receptor's source is a human donor in good health (CMV status not recorded). Some clones in this sample may be carry-over from other donors' samples. The source material was cultured PBMCs, sampled from culture after CMV antigen stimulation. The CDR3 is CASSYSRTGRTEAFF. The CDR3 region has the DNA TGTGCCAGCAGTTACTCTAGGACAGGGAGAACTGAAGCTTTCTTT.